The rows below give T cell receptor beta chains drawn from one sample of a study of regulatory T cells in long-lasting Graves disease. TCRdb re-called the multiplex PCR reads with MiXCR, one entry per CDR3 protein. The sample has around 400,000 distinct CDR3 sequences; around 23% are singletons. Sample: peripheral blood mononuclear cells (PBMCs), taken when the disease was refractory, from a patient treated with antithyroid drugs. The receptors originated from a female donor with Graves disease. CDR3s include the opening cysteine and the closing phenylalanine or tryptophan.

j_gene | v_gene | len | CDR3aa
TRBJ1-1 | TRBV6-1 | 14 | CASSARPLNTEAFF
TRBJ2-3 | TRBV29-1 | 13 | CSAQKGLTDTQYF
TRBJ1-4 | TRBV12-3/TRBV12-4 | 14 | CASGDSTVNEKLFF
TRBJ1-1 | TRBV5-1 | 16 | CASSSLPGTGDTEAFF
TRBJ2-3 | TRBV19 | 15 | CASSIRDRVPDTQYF
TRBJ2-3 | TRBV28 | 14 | CASSLGTEADTQYF
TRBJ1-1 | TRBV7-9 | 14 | CASSPRQGSTEASF
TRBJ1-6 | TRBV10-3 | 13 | CAISGTDNSPLHF
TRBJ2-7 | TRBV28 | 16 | CASSLDPGQGRDEQYF
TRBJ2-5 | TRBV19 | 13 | CASSIGAEETQYF
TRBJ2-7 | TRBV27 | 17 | CASSPGLAGGRNYEQYF